Listed below are T cell receptor beta chains from one sample, sequenced in a study of T cell responses to AZD1222 COVID-19 vaccine. Profiled with immunoSEQ multiplex PCR; TCRdb holds only in-frame clones, not every one. The sample yields about 81,000 clones, 75% to 95% seen once. Sequenced here: peripheral blood, sampled 28 days after the second AZD1222 dose. The receptors here all came from an adult who received the AZD1222 COVID-19 vaccine. The CDR3 runs from the conserved cysteine through the conserved F or W. A D gene is named only where the DNA matches it firmly. A row's size may be missing; if present it is once, few, many or a size class.

CDR3 length	V gene	clone size	D gene	J gene	CDR3 DNA	CDR3 protein
16	TRBV5-1	-	-	TRBJ1-2	TGCGCCAGCAGCTCCCACCCCGGGACCCAACAGGGTGGCTACACCTTC	CASSSHPGTQQGGYTF
17	TRBV4-3	-	-	TRBJ2-2	TGCGCCAGCAGCCAAGTAAAGGGCCAGGGAAACACCGGGGAGCTGTTTTTT	CASSQVKGQGNTGELFF
13	TRBV28	-	-	TRBJ1-2	TGTGCCAGCAGTTTTTGGAGGGTTACTGGCTACACCTTC	CASSFWRVTGYTF
17	TRBV7-8	-	TRBD2	TRBJ2-4	TGTGCCAGCAGCCCCCCCATAGCGGGGCCTGCCAAAAACATTCAGTACTTC	CASSPPIAGPAKNIQYF
13	TRBV7-9	-	-	TRBJ1-2	TGTGCCAGCAGCTTAGGCGGGTACTATGGCTACACCTTC	CASSLGGYYGYTF
16	TRBV19	-	TRBD1	TRBJ1-2	TGTGCCAGTAGTATCGACCATCAGACAGGGACCTATGGCTACACCTTC	CASSIDHQTGTYGYTF
16	TRBV18	-	TRBD2	TRBJ2-7	TGTGCCAGCTCACCTCGGGGTCTAGCGGGAGCCTACGAGCAGTACTTC	CASSPRGLAGAYEQYF
14	TRBV7-2	-	-	TRBJ2-5	TGTGCCAGCAGCTTATTAACAGGCCAAGAGACCCAGTACTTC	CASSLLTGQETQYF
15	TRBV5-1	-	TRBD2	TRBJ2-1	TGCGCCAGCAGCCTAACTAGCGGTTCCTACAATGAGCAGTTCTTC	CASSLTSGSYNEQFF
14	TRBV5-1	-	-	TRBJ1-1	TGCGCCAGCAGCTTGACAGGAGTGGACACTGAAGCTTTCTTT	CASSLTGVDTEAFF
11	TRBV11-2	-	-	TRBJ1-4	TGTGCCAGCAGCTTATTTGAAAAACTGTTTTTT	CASSLFEKLFF
14	TRBV2	-	TRBD1	TRBJ2-3	TGTGCCAGCCGGGGGGACAGGGTCACAGATACGCAGTATTTT	CASRGDRVTDTQYF
18	TRBV19	-	TRBD2	TRBJ2-1	TGTGCCAGTAGCCCAGGGCCCAGCGGGGGGTATACCCACAATGAGCAGTTCTTC	CASSPGPSGGYTHNEQFF
15	TRBV2	-	-	TRBJ1-1	TGTGCCAGCAGCGCCTGGGAAGGGGTTGACACTGAAGCTTTCTTT	CASSAWEGVDTEAFF
13	TRBV27	few	-	TRBJ2-7	TGTGCCAGCAGTCCCCATATCTCCTACGAGCAGTACTTC	CASSPHISYEQYF
15	TRBV2	-	-	TRBJ1-1	TGTGCCAGCACTTACAAGGCGAGGTTGGCCACTGAAGCTTTCTTT	CASTYKARLATEAFF